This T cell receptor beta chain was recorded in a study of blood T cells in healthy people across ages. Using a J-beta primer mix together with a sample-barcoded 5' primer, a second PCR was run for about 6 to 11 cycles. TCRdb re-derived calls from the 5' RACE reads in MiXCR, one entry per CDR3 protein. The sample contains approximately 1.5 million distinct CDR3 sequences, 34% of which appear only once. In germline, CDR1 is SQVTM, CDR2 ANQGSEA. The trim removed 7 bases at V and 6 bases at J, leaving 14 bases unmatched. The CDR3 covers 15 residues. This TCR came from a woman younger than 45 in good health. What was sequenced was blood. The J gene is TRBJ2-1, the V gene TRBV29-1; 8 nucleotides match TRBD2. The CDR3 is CSAIRTSLISNEQFF. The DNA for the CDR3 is TGCAGCGCTATCCGGACTAGCCTTATAAGCAATGAGCAGTTCTTC.